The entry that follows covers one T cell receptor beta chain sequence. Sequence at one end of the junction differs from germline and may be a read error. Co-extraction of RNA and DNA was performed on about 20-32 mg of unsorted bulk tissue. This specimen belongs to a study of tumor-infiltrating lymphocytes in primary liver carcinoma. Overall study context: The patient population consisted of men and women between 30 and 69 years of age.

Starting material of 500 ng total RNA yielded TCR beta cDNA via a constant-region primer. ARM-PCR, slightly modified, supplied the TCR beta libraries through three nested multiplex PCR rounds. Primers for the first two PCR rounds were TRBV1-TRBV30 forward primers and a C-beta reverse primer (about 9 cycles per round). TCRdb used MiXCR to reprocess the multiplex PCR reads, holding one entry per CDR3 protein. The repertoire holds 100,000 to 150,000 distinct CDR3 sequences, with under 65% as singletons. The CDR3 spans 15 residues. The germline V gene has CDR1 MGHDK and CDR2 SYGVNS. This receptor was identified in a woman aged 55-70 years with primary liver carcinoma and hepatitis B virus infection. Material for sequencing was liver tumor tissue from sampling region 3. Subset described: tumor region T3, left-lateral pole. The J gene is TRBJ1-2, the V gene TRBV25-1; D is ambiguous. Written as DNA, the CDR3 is TGTGCCAGCAGTGCCGCGACGGCTCAAAACTATGACTACACCTTC. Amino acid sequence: CASSAATAQNYDYTF.